The 5 T cell receptor beta chains presented below share a single source sample, sequenced in a study of cytomegalovirus exposure and HLA in healthy donors. Researchers ran the PCR with 60 Vbeta and 13 Jbeta primers. Only in-frame clones appear in the TCRdb table, and some are missing; sequencing was by immunoSEQ multiplex PCR. Of about 210,000 clones in the sample, approximately 84% were seen once. Sequenced material: PBMCs. All receptors come from a girl between 2 and 10 years old in good health and CMV-seronegative.

In its sample, this clone was seen a few times. The chain couples TRBV27 to TRBJ1-5; 9 bases align to TRBD1. From germline, CDR1 is MNHEY and CDR2 SMNVEV (reference sequence). The CDR3 is 17 amino acids. Trimming took 5 bases from V and 0 from J; bases not matched to a gene: 8. The CDR3 here is CASSPGTGKSSNQPQHF. The CDR3, as DNA: TGTGCCAGCAGTCCCGGGACAGGGAAGAGTAGCAATCAGCCCCAGCATTTT.

The chain has TRBV11-3 and TRBJ1-2, with 8 bases matching TRBD1. The V gene's germline CDR1 is SGHNT and CDR2 YENEEA. V was pared by 5 bases and J by 8 bases, with 7 bases of the junction left unmatched. The CDR3 loop spans 13 amino acids. This CDR3 reads CASSIRTGYGYTF. In DNA, the CDR3 is TGTGCCAGCAGCATACGGACAGGGTACGGCTACACCTTC.

V gene TRBV2 combines with J gene TRBJ2-5, with D perhaps matching TRBD1 (6 bases). The CDR3 spans 13 residues. Germline CDR1 reads SNHLY; CDR2 reads FYNNEI. Trimming took 6 bases from V and 5 from J, leaving 13 bases between them. As DNA, the CDR3 is TGTGCCAGCAGCGGACAGCCCCCGGAGACCCAGTACTTC. Translation gives CASSGQPPETQYF. Drawing the rest from reference TRBV2 and TRBJ2-5, the complete variable domain is EPEVTQTPSHQVTQMGQEVILRCVPISNHLYFYWYRQILGQKVEFLVSFYNNEISEKSEIFDDQFSVERPDGSNFTLKIRSTKLEDSAMYFCASSGQPPETQYFGPGTRLLVL.

A single count supports this clone. This chain uses TRBV10-2 with TRBJ1-2; weak D call: TRBD1 (5 bases). The V end lost 6 bases, the J end lost 0 bases, and 8 bases lay between the germline ends. In germline, CDR1 is WSHSY, CDR2 SAAADI. This CDR3 contains 13 residues. Here the CDR3 reads CASRSTANYGYTF. For the CDR3, the DNA is TGCGCCAGCAGATCGACAGCTAACTATGGCTACACCTTC.

This clone has a handful of counts. The chain joins TRBV15 to TRBJ2-2, with D maybe TRBD2 (7 bases). The V gene's germline CDR1 is LNHNV and CDR2 YYDKDF (reference sequence). The CDR3 loop spans 17 amino acids. The V gene lost 1 base and the J gene lost 3 bases, with 15 bases spanning the gap. In DNA, the CDR3 is TGTGCCACCAGCAGAGTATTGGGGGGGGGCTACACCGGGGAGCTGTTTTTT. Translated: CATSRVLGGGYTGELFF.